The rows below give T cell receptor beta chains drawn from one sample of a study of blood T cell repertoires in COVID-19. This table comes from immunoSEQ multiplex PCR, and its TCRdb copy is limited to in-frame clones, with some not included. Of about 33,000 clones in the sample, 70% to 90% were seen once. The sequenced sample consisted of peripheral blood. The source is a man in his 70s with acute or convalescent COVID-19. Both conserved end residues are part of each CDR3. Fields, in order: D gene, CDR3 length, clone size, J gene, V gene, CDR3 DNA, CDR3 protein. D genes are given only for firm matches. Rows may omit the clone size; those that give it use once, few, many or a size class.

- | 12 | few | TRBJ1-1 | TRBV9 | TGTGCCAGCAGCGTCCGGAGCGGTGAAGCTTTCTTT | CASSVRSGEAFF
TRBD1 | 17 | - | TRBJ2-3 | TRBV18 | TGTGCCAGCTCACTACCTCCGGGACAGGGGTCGATGGATACGCAGTATTTT | CASSLPPGQGSMDTQYF
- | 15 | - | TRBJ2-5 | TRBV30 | TGTGCCTGGAGTGTAGGTTGGGGCGGCCAAGAGACCCAGTACTTC | CAWSVGWGGQETQYF
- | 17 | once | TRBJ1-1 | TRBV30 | TGTGCCTGGAGTGTTGGGGGCGGGGGCTGGGGGAGGACTGAAGCTTTCTTT | CAWSVGGGGWGRTEAFF
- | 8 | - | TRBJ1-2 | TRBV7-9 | TGTGCCAGTAATGGCTACACCTTC | CASNGYTF
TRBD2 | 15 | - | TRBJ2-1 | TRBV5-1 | TGCGCCAGCAGCTTGGGGGGGACTAGGGGCAATGAGCAGTTCTTC | CASSLGGTRGNEQFF
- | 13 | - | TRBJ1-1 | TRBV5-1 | TGCGCCAGCAGCTTGGCCGGGAACACTGAAGCTTTCTTT | CASSLAGNTEAFF
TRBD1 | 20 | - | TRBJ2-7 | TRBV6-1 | TGTGCCAGCAGTGAGGGGCGTTTTCCGGCCGGGACAGGAAAGACCTACGAGCAGTACTTC | CASSEGRFPAGTGKTYEQYF
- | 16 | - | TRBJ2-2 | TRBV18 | TGTGCCAGCTCACCTCGGTCCGGTGGGAACACCGGGGAGCTGTTTTTT | CASSPRSGGNTGELFF
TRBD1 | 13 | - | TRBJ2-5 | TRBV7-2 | TGTGCCAGCAGCGCTACAGGGGGGGAGACCCAGTACTTC | CASSATGGETQYF
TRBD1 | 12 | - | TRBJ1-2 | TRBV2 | TGTGCCAGCAGGGGACAGGGCTATGGCTACACCTTC | CASRGQGYGYTF
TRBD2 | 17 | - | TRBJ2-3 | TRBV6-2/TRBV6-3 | TGTGCCAGCAGCCAATGGTTCAGCGGGAGGGCCTCAGATACGCAGTATTTT | CASSQWFSGRASDTQYF
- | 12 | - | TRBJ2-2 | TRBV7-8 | TGTGCCAGCAGCTTATCTGCCGGGGAGCTGTTTTTT | CASSLSAGELFF
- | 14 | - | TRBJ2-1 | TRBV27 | TGTGCCAGCAGTCATCCTGCGGGACTGGATGAGCAGTTCTTC | CASSHPAGLDEQFF
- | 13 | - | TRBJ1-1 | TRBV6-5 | TGTGCCAGCAGTAGACGGGGTAACACTGAAGCTTTCTTT | CASSRRGNTEAFF
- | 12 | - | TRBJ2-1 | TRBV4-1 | TGCGCCAGCAGCCAAGGGGGGCCTACGCAGTTCTTC | CASSQGGPTQFF
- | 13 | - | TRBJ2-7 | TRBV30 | TGTGCAAACTCCTGCCACCCGTCCTACGAGCAGTACTTC | CANSCHPSYEQYF
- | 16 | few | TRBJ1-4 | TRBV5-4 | TGTGCCAGCAGCTCCGGGGGAGGAGGGAATAATGAAAAACTGTTTTTT | CASSSGGGGNNEKLFF
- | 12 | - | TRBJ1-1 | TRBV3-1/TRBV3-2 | TGTGCCAAATTACACCTGAACACTGAAGCTTTCTTT | CAKLHLNTEAFF
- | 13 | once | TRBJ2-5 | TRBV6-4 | TGTGCCAGCAGCCTGACTGCGCAAGAGACCCAGTACTTC | CASSLTAQETQYF
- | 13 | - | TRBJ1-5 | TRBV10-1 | TGCGCCAGCGGAGACAGTTCAGGGCAGCCCCAGCATTTT | CASGDSSGQPQHF
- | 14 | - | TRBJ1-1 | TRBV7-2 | TGTGCCAGCAGCTTAGACGGGGGGAACACTGAAGCTTTCTTT | CASSLDGGNTEAFF
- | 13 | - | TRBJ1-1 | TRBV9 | TGTGCCAGCAGCGTGGAGCAGGGTTCAAGAGCTTTCTTT | CASSVEQGSRAFF
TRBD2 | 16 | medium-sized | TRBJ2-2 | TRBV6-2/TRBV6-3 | TGTGCCAGCAGTTACTCCGCGGGAGGGCCCACCGGGGAGCTGTTTTTT | CASSYSAGGPTGELFF
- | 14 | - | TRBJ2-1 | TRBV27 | TGTGCCAGCCACTACGGGGGACGGATGAATGAGCAGTTCTTC | CASHYGGRMNEQFF
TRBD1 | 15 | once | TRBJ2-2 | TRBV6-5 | TGTGCCAGCAGAAAGATCGACAGGGTCCCCGGGGAGCTGTTTTTT | CASRKIDRVPGELFF
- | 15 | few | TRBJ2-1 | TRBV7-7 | TGTGCCAGCAGTCCACTGGTGGGGGGTTACAATGAGCAGTTCTTC | CASSPLVGGYNEQFF
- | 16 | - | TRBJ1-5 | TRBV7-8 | TGTGCCAGCAGCTTAGAAGGAGGTATGAGCAATCAGCCCCAGCATTTT | CASSLEGGMSNQPQHF
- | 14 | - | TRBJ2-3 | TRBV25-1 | TGTGCCAGCACCAAGCACGATAGCACAGATACGCAGTATTTT | CASTKHDSTDTQYF
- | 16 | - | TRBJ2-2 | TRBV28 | TGTGCCAGCAGTTACCCACACAGGGGAGGAGGCGGGGAGCTGTTTTTT | CASSYPHRGGGGELFF
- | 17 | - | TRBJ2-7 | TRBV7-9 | TGTGCCAGCAGCTTAGGGGTAGGCAGGGGATCCTCCTACGAGCAGTACTTC | CASSLGVGRGSSYEQYF